This passage covers 2 T cell receptor beta chains from one sample sequenced in a study of T cell changes during pregnancy in multiple sclerosis. The assay was immunoSEQ multiplex PCR, and TCRdb's table has in-frame clones only and misses some. The sample has 64,000 or so clones; around 96% are singletons. The material sequenced was CD8+ T cells from peripheral blood mononuclear cells, taken after pregnancy. Receptor source: a female donor with multiple sclerosis, enrolled in a pregnancy study.

The V and J genes are TRBV14 and TRBJ2-7; D is perhaps TRBD2 (5 bases). This CDR3 region has 17 residues. Trimming stripped 0 bases from V and 1 base from J, with 16 bases between. Germline loops: CDR1 SGHDN, CDR2 FVKESK. CDR3 protein: CASSQDLWTHISYEQYF. The DNA for the CDR3 is TGTGCCAGCAGCCAAGATCTATGGACTCACATTTCCTACGAGCAGTACTTC.

V and J are TRBV2 and TRBJ2-7, with D possibly matching TRBD1 (6 bases). The germline V gene has CDR1 SNHLY and CDR2 FYNNEI. Trimming cost V 9 bases and J 5 bases, with 17 bases left between them. CDR3 length: 13 residues. The CDR3 DNA follows: TGTGCCAGAATCCACAGGGAATACGACGAGCAGTACTTC. Amino acid sequence: CARIHREYDEQYF. Supplemented by reference TRBV2 and TRBJ2-7, the full variable domain reads EPEVTQTPSHQVTQMGQEVILRCVPISNHLYFYWYRQILGQKVEFLVSFYNNEISEKSEIFDDQFSVERPDGSNFTLKIRSTKLEDSAMYFCARIHREYDEQYFGPGTRLTVT.